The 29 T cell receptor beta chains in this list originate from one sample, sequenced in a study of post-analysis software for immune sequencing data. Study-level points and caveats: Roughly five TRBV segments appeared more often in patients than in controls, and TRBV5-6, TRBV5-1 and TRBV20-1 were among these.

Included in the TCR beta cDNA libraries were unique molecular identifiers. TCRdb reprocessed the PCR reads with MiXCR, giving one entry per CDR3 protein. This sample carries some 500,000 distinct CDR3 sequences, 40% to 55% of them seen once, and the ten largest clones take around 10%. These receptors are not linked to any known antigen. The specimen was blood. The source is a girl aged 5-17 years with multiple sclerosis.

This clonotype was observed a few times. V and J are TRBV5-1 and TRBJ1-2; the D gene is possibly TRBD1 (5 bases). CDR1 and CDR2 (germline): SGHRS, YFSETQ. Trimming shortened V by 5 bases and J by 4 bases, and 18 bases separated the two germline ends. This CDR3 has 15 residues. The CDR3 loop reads CASRPSEPGGYGYTF. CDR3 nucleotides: TGCGCCAGCAGACCCTCCGAGCCGGGGGGCTATGGCTACACCTTC.

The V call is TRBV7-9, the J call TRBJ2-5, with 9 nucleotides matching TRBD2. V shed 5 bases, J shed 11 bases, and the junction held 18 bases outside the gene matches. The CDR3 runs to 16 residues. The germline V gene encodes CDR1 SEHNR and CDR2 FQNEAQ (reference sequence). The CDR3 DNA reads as TGTGCCAGCAGCGCCCGTAGCGGGAGTCACTACAATGAGCAGTACTTC. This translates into CASSARSGSHYNEQYF.

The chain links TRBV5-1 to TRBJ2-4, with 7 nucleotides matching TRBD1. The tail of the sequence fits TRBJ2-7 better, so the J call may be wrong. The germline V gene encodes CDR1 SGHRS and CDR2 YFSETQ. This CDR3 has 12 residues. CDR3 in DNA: TGCGCCAGCAGCCAGACAGGGAACGAGCAGTACTTC. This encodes CASSQTGNEQYF.

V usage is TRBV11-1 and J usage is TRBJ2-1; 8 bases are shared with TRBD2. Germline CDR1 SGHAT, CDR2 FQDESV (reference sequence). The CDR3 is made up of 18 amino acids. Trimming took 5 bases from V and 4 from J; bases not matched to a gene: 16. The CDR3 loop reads CASSVPLSGAPRYNEQFF. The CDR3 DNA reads TGTGCCAGCAGCGTCCCCCTTAGCGGGGCCCCCCGGTACAATGAGCAGTTCTTC.

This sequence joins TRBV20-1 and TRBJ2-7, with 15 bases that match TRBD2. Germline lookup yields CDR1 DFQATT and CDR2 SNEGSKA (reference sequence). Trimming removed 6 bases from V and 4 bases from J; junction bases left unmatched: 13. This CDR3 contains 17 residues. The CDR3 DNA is TGCAGTGCATCGACAGGGGGACTAGCGGGAGGAAATTACGAGCAGTACTTC. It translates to CSASTGGLAGGNYEQYF.

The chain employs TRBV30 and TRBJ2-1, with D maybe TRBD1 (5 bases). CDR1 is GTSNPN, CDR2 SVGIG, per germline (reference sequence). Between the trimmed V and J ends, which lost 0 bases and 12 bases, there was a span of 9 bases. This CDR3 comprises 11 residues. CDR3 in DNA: TGTGCCTGGAGTGTAGGGGTGGGGCAGTTCTTC. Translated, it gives CAWSVGVGQFF. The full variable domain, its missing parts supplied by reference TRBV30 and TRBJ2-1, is SQTIHQWPATLVQPVGSPLSLECTVEGTSNPNLYWYRQAAGRGLQLLFYSVGIGQISSEVPQNLSASRPQDRQFILSSKKLLLSDSGFYLCAWSVGVGQFFGPGTRLTVL.

The CDR3: CASSQILVSGGPYYNEQYF. Written as DNA, the CDR3 is TGCGCCAGCAGCCAAATTTTGGTCTCGGGAGGGCCCTACTACAATGAGCAGTACTTC. This chain links TRBV4-1 with TRBJ2-1, with 8 bases that match TRBD2. The J call is uncertain, as TRBJ2-7 better fits the DNA end. CDR3 length equals 19 residues. CDR1 MGHRA and CDR2 YSYEKL come from the germline V gene.

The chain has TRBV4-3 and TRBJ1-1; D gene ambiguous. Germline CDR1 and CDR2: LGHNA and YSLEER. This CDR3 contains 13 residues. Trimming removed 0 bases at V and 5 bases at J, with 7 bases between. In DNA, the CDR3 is TGCGCCAGCAGCCAAGATATGGGTACTGAAGCTTTCTTT. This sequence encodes CASSQDMGTEAFF.

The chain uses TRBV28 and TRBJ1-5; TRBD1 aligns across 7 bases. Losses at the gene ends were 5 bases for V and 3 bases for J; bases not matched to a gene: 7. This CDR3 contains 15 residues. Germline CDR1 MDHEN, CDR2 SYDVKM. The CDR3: CASSPPDRDNQPQHF. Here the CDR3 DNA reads TGTGCCAGCAGTCCCCCCGACAGGGACAATCAGCCCCAGCATTTT.

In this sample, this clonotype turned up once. DNA for the CDR3: TGTGCCAGCAGTCACCGCGCCGGCGCTCAGCCCCAGCATTTT. Translation gives CASSHRAGAQPQHF. The chain uses TRBV6-5 and TRBJ1-5; no clear D. This CDR3 has 14 residues. Germline assignment: CDR1 MNHEY and CDR2 SVGAGI. V lost 5 bases to trimming and J lost 6 bases, with 14 bases between them.

The CDR3 protein is CATSRGRQGGYQETQYF. CDR3 nucleotides: TGTGCCACCAGTCGGGGCAGACAGGGGGGGTACCAAGAGACCCAGTACTTC. The gene calls are TRBV24-1 and TRBJ2-5, with 9 bases identical to TRBD1. The CDR3 is 17 amino acids. CDR1 and CDR2 from the germline V gene are KGHDR and SFDVKD. V shed 6 bases, J shed 0 bases, and the junction held 10 bases outside the gene matches.

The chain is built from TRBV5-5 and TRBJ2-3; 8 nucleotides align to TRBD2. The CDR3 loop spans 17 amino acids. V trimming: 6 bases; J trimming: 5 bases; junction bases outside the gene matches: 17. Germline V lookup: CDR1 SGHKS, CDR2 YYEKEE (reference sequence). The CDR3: CASTLFSAGGARDTQYF. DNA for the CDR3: TGTGCCAGCACCCTATTCTCGGCGGGAGGAGCGAGAGATACGCAGTATTTT.

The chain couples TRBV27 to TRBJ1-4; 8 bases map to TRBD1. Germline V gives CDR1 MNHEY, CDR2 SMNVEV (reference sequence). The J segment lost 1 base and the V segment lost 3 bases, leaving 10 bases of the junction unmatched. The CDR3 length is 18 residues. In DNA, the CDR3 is TGTGCCAGCAGTTTCGACAGGGGCTGGGATCTAACTAATGAAAAACTGTTTTTT. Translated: CASSFDRGWDLTNEKLFF.

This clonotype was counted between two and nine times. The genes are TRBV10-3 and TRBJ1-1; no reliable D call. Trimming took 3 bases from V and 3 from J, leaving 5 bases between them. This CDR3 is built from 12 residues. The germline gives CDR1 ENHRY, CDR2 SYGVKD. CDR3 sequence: CAISEKDTEAFF. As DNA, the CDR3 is TGTGCCATCAGTGAAAAGGACACTGAAGCTTTCTTT.

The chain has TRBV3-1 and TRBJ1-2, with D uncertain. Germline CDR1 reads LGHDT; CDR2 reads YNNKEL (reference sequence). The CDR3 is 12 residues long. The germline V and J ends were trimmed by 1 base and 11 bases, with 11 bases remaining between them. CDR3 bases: TGTGCCAGCAGCCAAGTTTCCACAGTGTACACCTTC. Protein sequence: CASSQVSTVYTF. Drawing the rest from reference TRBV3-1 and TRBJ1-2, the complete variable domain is DTAVSQTPKYLVTQMGNDKSIKCEQNLGHDTMYWYKQDSKKFLKIMFSYNNKELIINETVPNRFSPKSPDKAHLNLHINSLELGDSAVYFCASSQVSTVYTFGSGTRLTVV.

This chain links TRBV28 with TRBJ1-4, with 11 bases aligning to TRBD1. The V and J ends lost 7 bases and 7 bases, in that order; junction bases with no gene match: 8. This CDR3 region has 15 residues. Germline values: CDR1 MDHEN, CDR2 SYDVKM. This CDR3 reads CASNRPGQGGEKLFF. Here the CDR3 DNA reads TGTGCCAGCAATAGACCGGGACAGGGGGGTGAAAAACTGTTTTTT.

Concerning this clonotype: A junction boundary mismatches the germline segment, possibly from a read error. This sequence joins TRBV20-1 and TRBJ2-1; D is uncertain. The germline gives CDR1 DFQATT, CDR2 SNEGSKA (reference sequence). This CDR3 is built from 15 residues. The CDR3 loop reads CGARSYQTRYNEQFF. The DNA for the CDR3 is TGCGGTGCTAGGTCTTACCAAACGAGGTACAATGAGCAGTTCTTC.

CDR3 amino acids: CASSDSAGGNEQFF. In DNA form, the CDR3 reads TGTGCCAGCAGTGATTCGGCGGGTGGTAATGAGCAGTTCTTC. The rearrangement uses TRBV2 and TRBJ2-1; D may be TRBD2 (5 bases). Germline V gene data show CDR1 as SNHLY and CDR2 as FYNNEI. The ends were cut back, 3 bases at V and 7 bases at J, with 13 bases in the middle. The CDR3 spans 14 residues.

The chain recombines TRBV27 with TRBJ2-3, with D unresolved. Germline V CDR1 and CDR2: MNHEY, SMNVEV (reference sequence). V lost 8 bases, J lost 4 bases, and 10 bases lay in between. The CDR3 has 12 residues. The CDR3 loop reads CASLSEADTQYF. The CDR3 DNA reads TGTGCCAGCCTTTCCGAGGCAGATACGCAGTATTTT.

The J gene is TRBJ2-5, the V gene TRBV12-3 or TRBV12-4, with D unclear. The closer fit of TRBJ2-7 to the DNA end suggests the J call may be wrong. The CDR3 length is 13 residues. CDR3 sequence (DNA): TGTGCCAGCAGTTTCTCGTCGGGCGGCGAGCAGTACTTC. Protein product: CASSFSSGGEQYF.

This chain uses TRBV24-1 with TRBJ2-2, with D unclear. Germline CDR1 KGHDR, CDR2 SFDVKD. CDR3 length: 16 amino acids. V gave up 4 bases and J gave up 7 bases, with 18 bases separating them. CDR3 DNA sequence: TGTGCCACCAGTGAGGGCACCCCTGGGCTAGGCGGGGAGCTGTTTTTT. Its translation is CATSEGTPGLGGELFF.

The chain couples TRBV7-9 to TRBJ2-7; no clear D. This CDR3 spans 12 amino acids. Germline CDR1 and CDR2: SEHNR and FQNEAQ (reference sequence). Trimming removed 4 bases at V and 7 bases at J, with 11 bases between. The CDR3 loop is CASSSQSKEQYF. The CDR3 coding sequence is TGTGCCAGCAGCTCTCAATCGAAAGAGCAGTACTTC. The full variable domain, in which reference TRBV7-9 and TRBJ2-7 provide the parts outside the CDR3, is DTGVSQNPRHKITKRGQNVTFRCDPISEHNRLYWYRQTLGQGPEFLTYFQNEAQLEKSRLLSDRFSAERPKGSFSTLEIQRTEQGDSAMYLCASSSQSKEQYFGPGTRLTVT.

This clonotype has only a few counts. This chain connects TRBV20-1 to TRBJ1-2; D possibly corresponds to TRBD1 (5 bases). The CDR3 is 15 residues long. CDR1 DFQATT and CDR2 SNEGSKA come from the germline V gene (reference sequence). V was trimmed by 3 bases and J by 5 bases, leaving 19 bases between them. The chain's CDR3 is CSARGWRGAEYGYTF. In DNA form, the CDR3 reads TGCAGTGCTAGGGGGTGGAGGGGCGCTGAGTATGGCTACACCTTC.

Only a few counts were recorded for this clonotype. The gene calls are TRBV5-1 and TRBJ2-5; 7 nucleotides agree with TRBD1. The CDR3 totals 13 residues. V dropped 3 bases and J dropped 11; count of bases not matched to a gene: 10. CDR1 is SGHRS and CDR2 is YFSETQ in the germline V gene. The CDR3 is CASSSDRDGEQYF. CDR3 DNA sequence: TGCGCCAGCAGCTCCGACAGGGATGGTGAGCAGTACTTC. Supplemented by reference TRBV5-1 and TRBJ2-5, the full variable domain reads KAGVTQTPRYLIKTRGQQVTLSCSPISGHRSVSWYQQTPGQGLQFLFEYFSETQRNKGNFPGRFSGRQFSNSRSEMNVSTLELGDSALYLCASSSDRDGEQYFGPGTRLLVL.

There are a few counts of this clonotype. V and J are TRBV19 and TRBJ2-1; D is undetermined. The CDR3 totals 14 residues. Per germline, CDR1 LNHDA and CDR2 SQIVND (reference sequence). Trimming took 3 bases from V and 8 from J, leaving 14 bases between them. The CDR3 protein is CASSISDASDEQFF. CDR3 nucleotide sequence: TGTGCCAGTAGTATCAGTGACGCGTCCGATGAGCAGTTCTTC.

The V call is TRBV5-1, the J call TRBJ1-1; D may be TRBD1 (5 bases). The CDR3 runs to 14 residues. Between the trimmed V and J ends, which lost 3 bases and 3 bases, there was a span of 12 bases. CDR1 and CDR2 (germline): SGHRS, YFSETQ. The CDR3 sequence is CASSWDRGDTEAFF. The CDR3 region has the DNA TGCGCCAGCAGCTGGGACCGAGGGGACACTGAAGCTTTCTTT.

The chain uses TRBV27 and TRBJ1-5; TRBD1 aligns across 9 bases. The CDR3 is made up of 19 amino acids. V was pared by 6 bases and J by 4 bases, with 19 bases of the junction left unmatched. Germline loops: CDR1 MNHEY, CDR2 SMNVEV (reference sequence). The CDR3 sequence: CASSLRGFRDRASNQPQHF. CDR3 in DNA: TGTGCCAGCAGCCTTAGGGGGTTCAGGGACAGGGCTTCAAATCAGCCCCAGCATTTT.

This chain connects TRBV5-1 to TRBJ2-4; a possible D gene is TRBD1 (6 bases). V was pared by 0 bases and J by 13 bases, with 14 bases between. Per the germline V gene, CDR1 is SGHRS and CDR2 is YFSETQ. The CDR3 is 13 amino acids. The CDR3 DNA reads TGCGCCAGCAGCTTGGCCGGACAGCCGGAGCAGTACTTC. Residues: CASSLAGQPEQYF.

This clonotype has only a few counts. The CDR3: CASSPGLAGLEQFF. The CDR3 DNA reads TGTGCCAGCAGTCCGGGACTAGCGGGACTTGAGCAGTTCTTC. V is TRBV9 and J is TRBJ2-1; 13 bases are shared with TRBD2. This CDR3 comprises 14 residues. CDR1 is SGDLS, CDR2 YYNGEE, per germline. V trimming: 5 bases; J trimming: 9 bases; junction bases outside the gene matches: 5.